This TCR beta chain was retrieved from a study of cytomegalovirus exposure and HLA in healthy donors. Notes on the study in general: Certain sequence variants were highly shared and formed a cluster, and this cluster was likely a sequencing artifact.

The PCR contained 60 Vbeta and 13 Jbeta primers. The method was immunoSEQ multiplex PCR; TCRdb's version includes in-frame clones alone and lacks a portion of them. The sample includes fewer than 140,000 clones, about two thirds seen only once; the top ten take 2.8%. This CDR3 is built from 13 residues. Trimming left V 4 bases short and J 8 bases short, with 14 bases between. Germline CDR1 is SNHLY and CDR2 is FYNNEI. In the case of this clone: Its target is unknown.

Sequencing used PBMCs. This clonotype was sampled from a female donor in good health and CMV-seronegative. The gene calls are TRBV2 and TRBJ1-2, with no clear D. The CDR3 spells CASSGLGGAGYTF. The CDR3 DNA sequence: TGTGCCAGCAGTGGATTGGGTGGAGCAGGCTACACCTTC.